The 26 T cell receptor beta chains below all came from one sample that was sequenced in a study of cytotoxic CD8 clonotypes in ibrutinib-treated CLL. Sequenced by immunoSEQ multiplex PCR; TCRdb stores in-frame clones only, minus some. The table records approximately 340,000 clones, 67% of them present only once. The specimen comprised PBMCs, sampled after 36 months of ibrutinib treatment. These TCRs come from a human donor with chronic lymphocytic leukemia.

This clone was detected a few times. In DNA form, the CDR3 reads TGTGCCAGCAGCTTAGCGGGAGAATTGAATGAGCAGTTCTTC. Its translation is CASSLAGELNEQFF. The chain couples TRBV11-2 to TRBJ2-1; a possible D gene is TRBD2 (6 bases). V dropped 1 base and J dropped 7 bases, with 11 bases sitting between them. The CDR3 sequence is 14 residues long. Germline V gene lookup returns CDR1 SGHAT and CDR2 FQNNGV. The whole variable domain, filled in from reference TRBV11-2 and TRBJ2-1, reads EAGVAQSPRYKIIEKRQSVAFWCNPISGHATLYWYQQILGQGPKLLIQFQNNGVVDDSQLPKDRFSAERLKGVDSTLKIQPAKLEDSAVYLCASSLAGELNEQFFGPGTRLTVL.

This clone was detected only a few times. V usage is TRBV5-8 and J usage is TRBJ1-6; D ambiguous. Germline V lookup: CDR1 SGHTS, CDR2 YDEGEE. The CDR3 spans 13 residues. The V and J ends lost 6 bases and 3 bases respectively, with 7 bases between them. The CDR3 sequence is CASNSIYNSPLHF. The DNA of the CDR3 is TGTGCCAGCAATTCCATCTATAATTCACCCCTCCACTTT.

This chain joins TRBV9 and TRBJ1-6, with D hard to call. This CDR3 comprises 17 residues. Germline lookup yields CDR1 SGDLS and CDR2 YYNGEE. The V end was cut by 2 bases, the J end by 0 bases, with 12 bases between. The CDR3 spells CASSVGAISSYNSPLHF. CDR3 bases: TGTGCCAGCAGCGTGGGTGCGATTAGCTCCTATAATTCACCCCTCCACTTT.

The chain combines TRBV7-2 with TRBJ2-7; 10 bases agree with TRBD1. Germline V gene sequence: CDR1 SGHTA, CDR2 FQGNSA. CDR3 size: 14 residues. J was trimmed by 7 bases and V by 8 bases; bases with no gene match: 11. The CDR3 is CASQFGDRGREQYF. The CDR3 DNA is TGTGCCAGCCAGTTCGGAGACAGGGGGCGGGAGCAGTACTTC.

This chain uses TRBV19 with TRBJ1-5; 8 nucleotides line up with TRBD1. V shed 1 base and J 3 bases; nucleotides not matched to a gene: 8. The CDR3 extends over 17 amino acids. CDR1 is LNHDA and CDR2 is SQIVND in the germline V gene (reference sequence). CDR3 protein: CASSIGVGQGHNQPQHF. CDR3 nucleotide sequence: TGTGCCAGTAGTATAGGGGTCGGACAGGGACACAATCAGCCCCAGCATTTT.

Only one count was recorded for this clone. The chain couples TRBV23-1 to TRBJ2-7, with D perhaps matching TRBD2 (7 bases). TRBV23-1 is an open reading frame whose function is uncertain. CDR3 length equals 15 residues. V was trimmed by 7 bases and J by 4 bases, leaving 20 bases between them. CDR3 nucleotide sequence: TGCGCCAGCATAAACGGGGGGCGCGTTTGGTACGAGCAGTACTTC. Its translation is CASINGGRVWYEQYF.

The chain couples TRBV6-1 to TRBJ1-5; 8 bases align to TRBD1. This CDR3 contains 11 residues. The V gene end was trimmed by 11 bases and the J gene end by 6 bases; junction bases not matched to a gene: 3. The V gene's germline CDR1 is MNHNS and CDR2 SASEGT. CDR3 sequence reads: CAADRGQPQHF. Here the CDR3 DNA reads TGTGCCGCCGACAGGGGTCAGCCCCAGCATTTT.

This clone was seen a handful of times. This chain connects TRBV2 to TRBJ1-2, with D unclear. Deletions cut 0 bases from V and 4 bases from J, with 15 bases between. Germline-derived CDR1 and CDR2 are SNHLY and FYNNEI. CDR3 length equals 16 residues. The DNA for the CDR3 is TGTGCCAGCAGTGAAGCTAGTATCGGTGCCTCCTATGGCTACACCTTC. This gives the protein CASSEASIGASYGYTF. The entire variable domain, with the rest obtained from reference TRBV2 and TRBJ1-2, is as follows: EPEVTQTPSHQVTQMGQEVILRCVPISNHLYFYWYRQILGQKVEFLVSFYNNEISEKSEIFDDQFSVERPDGSNFTLKIRSTKLEDSAMYFCASSEASIGASYGYTFGSGTRLTVV.

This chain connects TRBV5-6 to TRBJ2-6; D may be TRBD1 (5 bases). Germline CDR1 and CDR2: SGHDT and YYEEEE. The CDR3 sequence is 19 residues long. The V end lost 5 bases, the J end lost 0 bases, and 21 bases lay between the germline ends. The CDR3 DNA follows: TGTGCCAGCAGGGGTATGAGGTGGGGCAAAGCCTCTGGGGCCAACGTCCTGACTTTC. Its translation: CASRGMRWGKASGANVLTF.

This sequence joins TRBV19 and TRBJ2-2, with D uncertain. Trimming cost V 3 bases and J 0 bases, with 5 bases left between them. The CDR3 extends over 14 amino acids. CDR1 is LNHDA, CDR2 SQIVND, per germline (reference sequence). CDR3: CASSMSANTGELFF. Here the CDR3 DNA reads TGTGCCAGTAGTATGAGCGCGAACACCGGGGAGCTGTTTTTT.

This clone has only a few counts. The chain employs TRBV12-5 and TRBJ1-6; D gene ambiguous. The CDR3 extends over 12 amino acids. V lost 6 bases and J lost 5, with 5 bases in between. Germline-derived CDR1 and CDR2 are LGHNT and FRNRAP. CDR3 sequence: CASGLDNSPLHF. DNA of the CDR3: TGTGCTAGTGGCCTGGATAATTCACCCCTCCACTTT.

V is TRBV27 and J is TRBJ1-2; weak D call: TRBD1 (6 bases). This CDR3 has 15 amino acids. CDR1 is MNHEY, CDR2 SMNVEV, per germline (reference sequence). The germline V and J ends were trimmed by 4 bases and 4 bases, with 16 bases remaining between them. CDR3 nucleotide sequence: TGTGCCAGCAGTTCAGGACAGCGCCCGACCTATGGCTACACCTTC. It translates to CASSSGQRPTYGYTF.

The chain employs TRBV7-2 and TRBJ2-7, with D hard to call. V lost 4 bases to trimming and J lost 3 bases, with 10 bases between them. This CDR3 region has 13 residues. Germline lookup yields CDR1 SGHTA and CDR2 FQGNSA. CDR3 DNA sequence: TGTGCCAGCAGCTCTCCATTTCTCTACGAGCAGTACTTC. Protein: CASSSPFLYEQYF.

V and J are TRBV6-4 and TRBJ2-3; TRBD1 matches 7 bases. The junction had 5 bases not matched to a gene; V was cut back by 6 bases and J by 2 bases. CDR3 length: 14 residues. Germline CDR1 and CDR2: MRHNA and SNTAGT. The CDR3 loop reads CASSNKGATDTQYF. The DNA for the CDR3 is TGTGCCAGCAGCAACAAGGGGGCCACAGATACGCAGTATTTT.

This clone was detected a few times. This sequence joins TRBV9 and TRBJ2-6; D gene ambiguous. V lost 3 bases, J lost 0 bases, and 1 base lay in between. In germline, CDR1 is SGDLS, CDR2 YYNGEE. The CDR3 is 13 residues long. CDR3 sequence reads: CASSASGANVLTF. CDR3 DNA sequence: TGTGCCAGCAGCGCCTCTGGGGCCAACGTCCTGACTTTC.

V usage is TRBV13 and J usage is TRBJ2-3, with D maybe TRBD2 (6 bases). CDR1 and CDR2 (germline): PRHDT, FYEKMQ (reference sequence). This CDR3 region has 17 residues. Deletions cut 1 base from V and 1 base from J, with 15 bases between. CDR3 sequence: CASSLVSRDSRTDTQYF. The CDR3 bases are TGTGCCAGCAGCTTAGTTTCTAGGGACTCACGCACAGATACGCAGTATTTT.

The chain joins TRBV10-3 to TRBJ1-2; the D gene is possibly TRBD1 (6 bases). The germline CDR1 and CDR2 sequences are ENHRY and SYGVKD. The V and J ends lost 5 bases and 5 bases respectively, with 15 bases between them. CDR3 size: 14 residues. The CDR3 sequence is CAISPRGEDYGYTF. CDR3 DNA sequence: TGTGCCATCAGTCCAAGGGGGGAGGATTATGGCTACACCTTC.

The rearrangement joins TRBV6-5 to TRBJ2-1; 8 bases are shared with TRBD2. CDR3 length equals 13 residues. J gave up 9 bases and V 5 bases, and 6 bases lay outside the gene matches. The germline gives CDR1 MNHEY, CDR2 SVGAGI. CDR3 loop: CASSRGTSSEQFF. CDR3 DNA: TGTGCCAGCAGTCGAGGGACTAGTTCTGAGCAGTTCTTC.

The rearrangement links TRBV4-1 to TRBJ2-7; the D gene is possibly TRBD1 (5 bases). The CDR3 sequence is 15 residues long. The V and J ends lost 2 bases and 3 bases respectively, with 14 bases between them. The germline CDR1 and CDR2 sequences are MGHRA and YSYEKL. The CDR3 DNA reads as TGCGCCAGCAGCCAACTTGTGGGGCTAGTCTACGAGCAGTACTTC. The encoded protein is CASSQLVGLVYEQYF.

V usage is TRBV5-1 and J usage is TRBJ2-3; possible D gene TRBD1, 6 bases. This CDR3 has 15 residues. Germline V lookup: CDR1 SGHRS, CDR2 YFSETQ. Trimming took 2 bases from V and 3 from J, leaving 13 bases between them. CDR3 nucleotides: TGCGCCAGCAGCTTTACAGGGCCTAAGACAGATACGCAGTATTTT. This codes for CASSFTGPKTDTQYF.

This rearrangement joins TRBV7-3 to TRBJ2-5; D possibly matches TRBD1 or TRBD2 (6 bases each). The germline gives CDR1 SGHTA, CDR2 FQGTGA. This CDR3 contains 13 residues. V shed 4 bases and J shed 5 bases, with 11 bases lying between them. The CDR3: CASSSGALETQYF. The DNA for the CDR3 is TGTGCCAGCAGCTCGGGGGCCTTGGAGACCCAGTACTTC.

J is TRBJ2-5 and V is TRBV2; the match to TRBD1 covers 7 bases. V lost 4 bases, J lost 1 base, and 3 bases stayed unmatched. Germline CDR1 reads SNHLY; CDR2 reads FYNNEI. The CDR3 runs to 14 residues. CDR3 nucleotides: TGTGCCAGCAGTGCTGACAGGGTCCAAGAGACCCAGTACTTC. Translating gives CASSADRVQETQYF.

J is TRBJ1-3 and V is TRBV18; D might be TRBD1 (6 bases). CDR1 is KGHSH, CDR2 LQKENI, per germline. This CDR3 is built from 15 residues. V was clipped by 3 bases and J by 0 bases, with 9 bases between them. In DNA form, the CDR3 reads TGTGCCAGCTCACCTCAGGGGAACTCTGGAAACACCATATATTTT. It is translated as CASSPQGNSGNTIYF.

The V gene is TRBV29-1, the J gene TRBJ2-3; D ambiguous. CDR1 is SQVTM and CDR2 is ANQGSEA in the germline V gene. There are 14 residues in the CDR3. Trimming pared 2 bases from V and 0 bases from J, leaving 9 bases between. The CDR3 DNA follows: TGCAGCGTTGAAAAACTGAGTAGCACAGATACGCAGTATTTT. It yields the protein CSVEKLSSTDTQYF.

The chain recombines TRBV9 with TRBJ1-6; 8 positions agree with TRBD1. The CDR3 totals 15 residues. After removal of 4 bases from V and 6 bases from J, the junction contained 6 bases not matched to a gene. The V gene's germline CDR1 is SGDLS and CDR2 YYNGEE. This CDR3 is CASSTRQGFNSPLHF. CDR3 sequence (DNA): TGTGCCAGCAGCACGAGACAGGGGTTTAATTCACCCCTCCACTTT.

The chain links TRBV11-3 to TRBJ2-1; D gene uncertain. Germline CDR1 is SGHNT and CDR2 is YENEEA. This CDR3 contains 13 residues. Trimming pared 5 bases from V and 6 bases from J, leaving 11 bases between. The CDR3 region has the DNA TGTGCCAGCAGCCCGGTGGGCCGCAATGAGCAGTTCTTC. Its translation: CASSPVGRNEQFF.